Listed below are T cell receptor beta chains from one sample, sequenced in a study of T-cell memory formation after mild COVID-19. Each CDR3 protein is one row after TCRdb ran MiXCR on the 5' RACE reads. The table has about 360,000 distinct CDR3 sequences, over 13% seen once; the top ten hold about 20%. Sequencing was carried out using PBMCs or a T cell subset sorted from them (not recorded which). Source of these receptors: a man between 18 and 29 years old who had mild COVID-19 (a few samples of this study predate the infection). Cell type and time point are not known. Each CDR3 is given with its conserved first and last residue. D genes are given only for firm matches. Clone size, where shown, is once, few, many, or a class for clones that have expanded.

d_gene	abundance	v_gene	j_gene	CDR3aa	CDR3nt
TRBD2	-	TRBV7-9	TRBJ2-1	CASSLGPSGAVNEQFF	TGTGCCAGCAGCTTAGGTCCTAGCGGGGCGGTAAATGAGCAGTTCTTC
TRBD2	few	TRBV9	TRBJ2-3	CASSVDASGGMDTQYF	TGTGCCAGCAGCGTAGACGCGAGCGGGGGAATGGATACGCAGTATTTT
-	few	TRBV6-5	TRBJ1-4	CATSGGFNEKLFF	TGTGCCACCTCGGGGGGCTTTAATGAAAAACTGTTTTTT
-	few	TRBV20-1	TRBJ2-4	CSAYGWGNIQYF	TGCAGTGCCTACGGGTGGGGAAACATTCAGTACTTC
-	-	TRBV5-1	TRBJ2-5	CASSLGPGQETQYF	TGCGCCAGCAGCTTGGGGCCAGGGCAAGAGACCCAGTACTTC
-	few	TRBV4-1	TRBJ1-5	CASSQGAGDRYMPQHF	TGCGCCAGCAGCCAAGGAGCTGGAGACAGGTATATGCCCCAGCATTTT
TRBD1	few	TRBV27	TRBJ1-4	CASSLGPGGEPREKLFF	TGTGCCAGCAGTTTAGGGCCAGGGGGCGAACCACGTGAAAAACTGTTTTTT
-	-	TRBV12-3/TRBV12-4	TRBJ1-6	CASSLGAPLHF	TGTGCCAGCAGTTTGGGCGCACCCCTCCACTTT
-	few	TRBV6-6	TRBJ1-1	CASSPPMDTEAFF	TGTGCCAGCAGCCCACCAATGGACACTGAAGCTTTCTTT
TRBD2	-	TRBV2	TRBJ2-3	CASSLAGVADTQYF	TGTGCCAGCAGTCTAGCGGGGGTCGCGGATACGCAGTATTTT
-	few	TRBV6-2/TRBV6-3	TRBJ2-5	CASSSHWGRQETQYF	TGTGCCAGCAGTTCCCACTGGGGTAGGCAAGAGACCCAGTACTTC
-	-	TRBV7-2	TRBJ1-3	CASSLGFAGNTIYF	TGTGCCAGCAGCTTAGGGTTCGCTGGAAACACCATATATTTT
-	few	TRBV20-1	TRBJ2-1	CSARGGAGDYEQFF	TGCAGTGCTAGAGGGGGAGCGGGTGATTATGAGCAGTTCTTC
-	many	TRBV2	TRBJ2-5	CASSPRIETQYF	TGTGCCAGCAGTCCCCGGATAGAGACCCAGTACTTC
-	-	TRBV7-8	TRBJ1-2	CASSPGTNSGYTF	TGTGCCAGCAGCCCCGGGACAAATAGTGGCTACACCTTC
-	few	TRBV5-4	TRBJ2-3	CASSPTSGPDTQYF	TGTGCCAGCAGCCCCACGTCGGGTCCAGATACGCAGTATTTT
TRBD1	few	TRBV27	TRBJ1-2	CASRTGTGFGYTF	TGTGCCAGCAGGACCGGGACAGGGTTTGGCTACACCTTC
-	-	TRBV12-3/TRBV12-4	TRBJ2-5	CASGISEETQYF	TGTGCCAGCGGGATATCGGAAGAGACCCAGTACTTC
-	-	TRBV20-1	TRBJ2-5	CSASIFLVDETQYF	TGCAGTGCTAGTATCTTCCTAGTGGATGAGACCCAGTACTTC
-	few	TRBV7-9	TRBJ2-5	CASSRDTVQETQYF	TGTGCCAGCAGTAGGGACACGGTGCAAGAGACCCAGTACTTC
TRBD2	few	TRBV5-5	TRBJ2-6	CASSSRLAGGGTSGANVLTF	TGTGCCAGCAGCTCCCGGCTCGCTGGCGGGGGAACCTCTGGGGCCAACGTCCTGACTTTC
TRBD2	few	TRBV14	TRBJ2-5	CASSQARTSGGQETQYF	TGTGCCAGCAGCCAAGCGCGGACTAGCGGGGGTCAAGAGACCCAGTACTTC
-	-	TRBV3-1	TRBJ1-1	CASRGTRIEAFF	TGTGCCAGCAGAGGAACACGGATCGAAGCTTTCTTT
TRBD2	few	TRBV5-1	TRBJ2-7	CASSLGVAGYEQYF	TGCGCCAGCAGCTTGGGAGTAGCGGGGTACGAGCAGTACTTC
-	-	TRBV3-1	TRBJ2-5	CASSLIGRQETQYF	TGTGCCAGCAGCTTGATTGGGCGTCAGGAGACCCAGTACTTC
TRBD1	-	TRBV5-1	TRBJ2-1	CASSRMAGQGRGTYNEQFF	TGCGCCAGCAGTCGGATGGCGGGACAGGGGCGTGGAACCTACAATGAGCAGTTCTTC
-	-	TRBV20-1	TRBJ2-3	CSASSGPTDTQYF	TGCAGTGCTAGCTCCGGGCCCACAGATACGCAGTATTTT
-	many	TRBV20-1	TRBJ2-4	CSAHWGRDIQYF	TGCAGTGCTCATTGGGGAAGGGACATTCAGTACTTC
-	many	TRBV5-1	TRBJ2-3	CASRGEGTDTQYF	TGTGCCAGCAGGGGGGAGGGCACAGATACGCAGTATTTT
TRBD1	-	TRBV15	TRBJ1-5	CATSREGQRNQPQHF	TGTGCCACCAGCAGAGAGGGACAGCGGAATCAGCCCCAGCATTTT
-	few	TRBV18	TRBJ2-3	CASSRPLGVKDTQYF	TGTGCCAGCTCACGCCCCCTCGGAGTGAAAGATACGCAGTATTTT
-	-	TRBV27	TRBJ2-7	CASSSIGSQGYEQYF	TGTGCCAGCAGTTCGATTGGGTCACAGGGCTACGAGCAGTACTTC
-	few	TRBV29-1	TRBJ2-7	CSAQTSHHIPPSYEQYF	TGCAGCGCCCAGACCTCGCACCACATCCCACCTTCCTACGAGCAGTACTTC
-	few	TRBV7-9	TRBJ1-2	CASSMGPGNYGYTF	TGTGCCAGCAGTATGGGGCCCGGAAACTATGGCTACACCTTC
-	-	TRBV10-3	TRBJ2-1	CAIKDRIAYNEKFF	TGTGCCATCAAGGACCGGATCGCCTACAATGAGAAGTTCTTC
-	-	TRBV25-1	TRBJ1-1	CASSNHRGRGTEAFF	TGTGCCAGCAGTAACCATCGCGGGAGGGGCACTGAAGCTTTCTTT
TRBD1	-	TRBV5-1	TRBJ1-1	CASSLRQGFGTEAFF	TGCGCCAGCAGCTTAAGACAGGGGTTCGGCACTGAAGCTTTCTTT
-	-	TRBV6-2/TRBV6-3	TRBJ2-7	CASSSEPANGYEQYF	TGTGCCAGCAGTTCGGAGCCAGCAAACGGCTACGAGCAGTACTTC
-	many	TRBV12-3/TRBV12-4	TRBJ1-5	CASSLDSQKPQHF	TGTGCCAGCAGTCTAGACAGCCAAAAGCCCCAGCATTTT
TRBD2	few	TRBV20-1	TRBJ2-7	CSARASGGRKNTYEQYF	TGCAGTGCTAGAGCGAGCGGGGGGCGAAAGAACACCTACGAGCAGTACTTC
-	-	TRBV10-3	TRBJ1-3	CAIRDRTGNTIYF	TGTGCCATCAGGGACAGAACAGGAAACACCATATATTTT
-	-	TRBV2	TRBJ1-5	CASSEQGVFQPQHF	TGTGCCAGCAGTGAACAAGGGGTATTTCAGCCCCAGCATTTT
-	-	TRBV9	TRBJ2-3	CASSVVPGPDTQYF	TGTGCCAGCAGCGTAGTCCCGGGACCAGATACGCAGTATTTT
-	-	TRBV19	TRBJ2-1	CASSLGQSSSYNEQFF	TGTGCCAGTAGCCTCGGACAGTCTAGCTCCTACAATGAGCAGTTCTTC
TRBD1	many	TRBV7-2	TRBJ1-2	CASSFDRDYGYTF	TGTGCCAGCAGCTTTGACAGGGACTATGGCTACACCTTC
-	few	TRBV5-1	TRBJ2-2	CASSLVDTDTGELFF	TGCGCCAGCAGCTTGGTCGACACCGACACCGGGGAGCTGTTTTTT
TRBD1	-	TRBV20-1	TRBJ2-7	CSAGGDRGTYEQYF	TGCAGTGCGGGCGGGGACAGGGGGACCTACGAGCAGTACTTC
-	-	TRBV5-4	TRBJ2-7	CASSLGTGREQYF	TGTGCCAGCAGCTTGGGAACAGGGCGGGAGCAGTACTTC
TRBD2	-	TRBV5-1	TRBJ2-5	CASSLDPSGVGETQYF	TGCGCCAGCAGCTTGGATCCTAGCGGGGTTGGAGAGACCCAGTACTTC
TRBD2	-	TRBV7-2	TRBJ2-1	CASSLVRAAGGPGEQFF	TGTGCCAGCAGCTTAGTCCGGGCAGCGGGGGGGCCGGGCGAGCAGTTCTTC
TRBD1	few	TRBV4-3	TRBJ2-3	CASSQGLTGTPTDTQYF	TGCGCCAGCAGCCAAGGTCTGACAGGGACCCCCACAGATACGCAGTATTTT
-	-	TRBV6-5	TRBJ1-4	CASSSGRMNEKLFF	TGTGCCAGCAGTTCGGGACGGATGAATGAAAAACTGTTTTTT
-	-	TRBV2	TRBJ2-3	CASSEGTLRTADTQYF	TGTGCCAGCAGTGAGGGGACCCTGCGGACCGCAGATACGCAGTATTTT
-	few	TRBV19	TRBJ1-1	CASSIPGENTEAFF	TGTGCCAGTAGTATACCCGGGGAGAACACTGAAGCTTTCTTT
-	few	TRBV5-1	TRBJ2-2	CASSFRRENTGELFF	TGCGCCAGCAGCTTTCGTCGGGAAAACACCGGGGAGCTGTTTTTT
-	few	TRBV6-2/TRBV6-3	TRBJ2-7	CASSYKGSSYEQYF	TGTGCCAGCAGTTACAAGGGTAGCTCCTACGAGCAGTACTTC
-	-	TRBV20-1	TRBJ1-2	CSARSDRFNYGYTF	TGCAGTGCTAGATCTGACAGGTTTAACTATGGCTACACCTTC
-	few	TRBV19	TRBJ1-4	CASTESQREKLFF	TGTGCCAGTACGGAAAGTCAGCGGGAAAAACTGTTTTTT
TRBD1	-	TRBV15	TRBJ1-1	CATSRAGQGYMNTEAFF	TGTGCCACCAGCAGAGCGGGACAGGGGTACATGAACACTGAAGCTTTCTTT